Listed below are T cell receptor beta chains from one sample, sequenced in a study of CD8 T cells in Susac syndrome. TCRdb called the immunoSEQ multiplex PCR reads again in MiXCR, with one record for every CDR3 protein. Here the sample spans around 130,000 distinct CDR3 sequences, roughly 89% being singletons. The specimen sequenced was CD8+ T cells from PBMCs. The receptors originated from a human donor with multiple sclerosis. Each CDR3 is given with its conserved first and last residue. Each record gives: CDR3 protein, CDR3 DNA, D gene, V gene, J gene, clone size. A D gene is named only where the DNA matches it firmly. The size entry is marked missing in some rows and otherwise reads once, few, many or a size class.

CDR3 protein: CASSVEGDENTIYF; CDR3 DNA: TGTGCCAGCAGCGTAGAGGGGGACGAAAACACCATATATTTT; D gene: -; V gene: TRBV9; J gene: TRBJ1-3; clone size: -
CDR3 protein: CASHLGTETQYF; CDR3 DNA: TGCGCCAGCCACCTCGGAACAGAGACCCAGTACTTC; D gene: -; V gene: TRBV5-1; J gene: TRBJ2-5; clone size: once
CDR3 protein: CASTWRGYEQYF; CDR3 DNA: TGTGCCAGCACCTGGAGGGGATACGAGCAGTACTTC; D gene: -; V gene: TRBV7-9; J gene: TRBJ2-7; clone size: -
CDR3 protein: CASTIVGGINEQYF; CDR3 DNA: TGTGCCAGTACCATCGTGGGGGGGATCAACGAGCAGTACTTC; D gene: TRBD2; V gene: TRBV19; J gene: TRBJ2-7; clone size: -
CDR3 protein: CASSGVAGASYNEQFF; CDR3 DNA: TGTGCCAGCAGTGGGGTAGCGGGTGCGAGTTACAATGAGCAGTTCTTC; D gene: TRBD2; V gene: TRBV27; J gene: TRBJ2-1; clone size: -
CDR3 protein: CSTETGDGYEQYF; CDR3 DNA: TGCAGCACCGAGACAGGGGATGGGTACGAGCAGTACTTC; D gene: TRBD1; V gene: TRBV29-1; J gene: TRBJ2-7; clone size: once
CDR3 protein: CASGQEVNEQFF; CDR3 DNA: TGTGCTAGTGGCCAAGAGGTGAATGAGCAGTTCTTC; D gene: -; V gene: TRBV12-5; J gene: TRBJ2-1; clone size: -
CDR3 protein: CASSSGTRALKYGYTF; CDR3 DNA: TGTGCCAGCAGCTCCGGGACTCGGGCATTGAAATATGGCTACACCTTC; D gene: -; V gene: TRBV7-9; J gene: TRBJ1-2; clone size: -
CDR3 protein: CAVRRDILYNEQFF; CDR3 DNA: TGTGCCGTCCGGAGAGACATACTATACAATGAGCAGTTCTTC; D gene: -; V gene: TRBV7-9; J gene: TRBJ2-1; clone size: -
CDR3 protein: CASSVDPGGNQPQHF; CDR3 DNA: TGTGCCAGCAGCGTAGACCCAGGGGGCAATCAGCCCCAGCATTTT; D gene: -; V gene: TRBV9; J gene: TRBJ1-5; clone size: -
CDR3 protein: CASVPDLGEGDTQYF; CDR3 DNA: TGTGCTAGTGTCCCGGACCTGGGGGAGGGAGATACGCAGTATTTT; D gene: TRBD2; V gene: TRBV12-5; J gene: TRBJ2-3; clone size: -
CDR3 protein: CASSLLPQGEQYF; CDR3 DNA: TGTGCCAGTTCACTCCTCCCACAGGGCGAGCAGTACTTC; D gene: -; V gene: TRBV19; J gene: TRBJ2-7; clone size: -
CDR3 protein: CATGKDPIETQYF; CDR3 DNA: TGTGCCACCGGGAAGGATCCAATAGAGACCCAGTACTTC; D gene: -; V gene: TRBV7-6; J gene: TRBJ2-5; clone size: -
CDR3 protein: CSGQASRSGGEQYF; CDR3 DNA: TGCAGTGGCCAAGCTAGCAGGAGTGGGGGCGAGCAGTACTTC; D gene: -; V gene: TRBV20-1; J gene: TRBJ2-7; clone size: -
CDR3 protein: CASSSPDHLGLDSSPYYGYTF; CDR3 DNA: TGTGCCAGCAGTTCACCCGATCACCTCGGACTCGACAGTTCGCCCTACTATGGCTACACCTTC; D gene: -; V gene: TRBV6-5; J gene: TRBJ1-2; clone size: few
CDR3 protein: CASSLDSGGSYGYTF; CDR3 DNA: TGCGCCAGCAGCTTGGATTCGGGGGGCAGCTATGGCTACACCTTC; D gene: -; V gene: TRBV5-1; J gene: TRBJ1-2; clone size: -
CDR3 protein: CASSQVPDMNTEAFF; CDR3 DNA: TGTGCCAGCAGCCAAGTCCCGGACATGAACACTGAAGCTTTCTTT; D gene: -; V gene: TRBV7-9; J gene: TRBJ1-1; clone size: once
CDR3 protein: CAWSVIWGANTEAFF; CDR3 DNA: TGTGCCTGGAGTGTAATCTGGGGGGCGAACACTGAAGCTTTCTTT; D gene: -; V gene: TRBV30; J gene: TRBJ1-1; clone size: -
CDR3 protein: CASSPRGGLQGATDTQYF; CDR3 DNA: TGTGCCAGCAGCCCTAGAGGTGGGCTACAGGGGGCGACCGATACGCAGTATTTT; D gene: TRBD1; V gene: TRBV11-2; J gene: TRBJ2-3; clone size: -
CDR3 protein: CASSFQTGHYEQYF; CDR3 DNA: TGTGCCAGCAGCTTCCAGACAGGTCACTACGAGCAGTACTTC; D gene: -; V gene: TRBV7-2; J gene: TRBJ2-7; clone size: few
CDR3 protein: CASIEEGDTEAFF; CDR3 DNA: TGCGCCAGCATCGAGGAGGGAGACACTGAAGCTTTCTTT; D gene: -; V gene: TRBV10-2; J gene: TRBJ1-1; clone size: -